These 29 T cell receptor beta chains originate from one sample sequenced in a study of blood T cell repertoires in COVID-19. Assay used: immunoSEQ multiplex PCR; TCRdb lists only in-frame clones, some missing. This table has 130,000 or so clones, approximately 71% appearing once. Sequencing used peripheral blood. The source of these receptors is a human donor in a cohort sampled during active COVID-19.

The chain combines TRBV28 with TRBJ2-7; D uncertain. Trimming removed 3 bases from V and 4 bases from J, with 16 bases in between. This CDR3 comprises 15 residues. Germline V CDR1 and CDR2: MDHEN, SYDVKM. The CDR3 DNA is TGTGCCAGCAGTTTCCCACCTGGCGGATTTTACGAGCAGTACTTC. Its protein is CASSFPPGGFYEQYF.

This chain uses TRBV28 with TRBJ2-7, with TRBD1 matching 7 bases. From germline, CDR1 is MDHEN and CDR2 SYDVKM. The CDR3 sequence is 17 residues long. Unmatched junction bases numbered 15, after V lost 4 bases and J lost 3 bases. The CDR3 DNA follows: TGTGCCAGCAGTTCACTTACATCGGGACAGTACGTCTACGAGCAGTACTTC. Translation: CASSSLTSGQYVYEQYF.

This chain links TRBV11-1 with TRBJ2-1; TRBD2 matches at 7 bases. J lost 4 bases, V lost 7 bases, and 7 bases had no gene match. Germline CDR1 reads SGHAT; CDR2 reads FQDESV (reference sequence). There are 14 residues in the CDR3. The CDR3 is CASKRGREYNEQFF. The CDR3, as DNA: TGTGCCAGCAAGCGAGGGAGGGAGTACAATGAGCAGTTCTTC.

The gene calls are TRBV5-6 and TRBJ2-7; TRBD1 matches at 10 bases. This CDR3 spans 14 amino acids. Germline trimming cut 0 bases from V and 3 bases from J; bases unmatched to any gene: 0. In germline, CDR1 is SGHDT, CDR2 YYEEEE. The CDR3 loop reads CASSLGDRGYEQYF. The CDR3 DNA reads as TGTGCCAGCAGCTTGGGGGACAGGGGCTACGAGCAGTACTTC.

The chain joins TRBV3-1 (or the pseudogene TRBV3-2) to TRBJ1-5, with a possible D match to TRBD1 (6 bases). Germline assignment: CDR1 LGHDT and CDR2 YNNKEL (reference sequence). With 2 bases removed from V and 9 bases from J, the gap between germline ends came to 11 bases. CDR3 length: 13 residues. CDR3 in amino acids: CASSQLQGMPQHF. The DNA of the CDR3 is TGTGCCAGCAGCCAACTCCAGGGGATGCCCCAGCATTTT.

The CDR3 is CASRTGGSNYGYTF. DNA for the CDR3: TGTGCCAGCCGTACTGGGGGGTCCAACTATGGCTACACCTTC. The chain combines TRBV6-5 with TRBJ1-2; perhaps TRBD1 as D (5 bases). The CDR3 has 14 amino acids. Germline-derived CDR1 and CDR2 are MNHEY and SVGAGI. Trimming removed 8 bases from V and 2 bases from J, with 15 bases in between.

The chain carries TRBV18 and TRBJ2-6; D gene ambiguous. Trimming left V 6 bases short and J 2 bases short, with 2 bases between. CDR1 KGHSH and CDR2 LQKENI come from the germline V gene. The CDR3 is 12 residues long. DNA for the CDR3: TGTGCCAGCTCCACTGGGGCCAACGTCCTGACTTTC. Translated: CASSTGANVLTF.

The chain has TRBV5-1 and TRBJ1-2; the D is unclear. Germline V gene data show CDR1 as SGHRS and CDR2 as YFSETQ. Trimming pared 0 bases from V and 6 bases from J, leaving 12 bases between. CDR3 length equals 14 residues. CDR3 region: CASSLVPGSNGYTF. The CDR3 nucleotides are TGCGCCAGCAGCTTGGTCCCGGGATCCAATGGCTACACCTTC. Together with reference TRBV5-1 and TRBJ1-2, the CDR3 gives the full variable domain: KAGVTQTPRYLIKTRGQQVTLSCSPISGHRSVSWYQQTPGQGLQFLFEYFSETQRNKGNFPGRFSGRQFSNSRSEMNVSTLELGDSALYLCASSLVPGSNGYTFGSGTRLTVV.

The chain is built from TRBV4-1 and TRBJ2-7, with a tentative D call TRBD1 (6 bases). Trimming stripped 4 bases from V and 0 bases from J, with 10 bases between. The germline V gene encodes CDR1 MGHRA and CDR2 YSYEKL. The CDR3 spans 14 residues. CDR3 protein: CASSPRDTSYEQYF. The CDR3 DNA is TGCGCCAGCAGCCCCCGGGACACCTCCTACGAGCAGTACTTC.

The chain combines TRBV30 with TRBJ1-5, with TRBD1 matching 7 bases. Germline loops: CDR1 GTSNPN, CDR2 SVGIG (reference sequence). J lost 5 bases, V lost 2 bases, and 3 bases had no gene match. CDR3 length: 13 amino acids. The CDR3 sequence is CAWSLGGYQPQHF. CDR3 sequence (DNA): TGTGCCTGGAGTTTAGGGGGCTATCAGCCCCAGCATTTT.

The V gene is TRBV19, the J gene TRBJ1-4; D possibly corresponds to TRBD1 (6 bases). CDR1 LNHDA and CDR2 SQIVND come from the germline V gene (reference sequence). Trimming removed 7 bases at V and 0 bases at J, with 15 bases between. This CDR3 is 16 amino acids long. The chain's CDR3 is CASNPGGAATNEKLFF. In DNA, the CDR3 is TGTGCCAGTAACCCGGGGGGGGCCGCAACTAATGAAAAACTGTTTTTT.

V gene TRBV9 combines with J gene TRBJ2-7; tentatively, D is TRBD1 (6 bases). Germline V gene data show CDR1 as SGDLS and CDR2 as YYNGEE. The CDR3 runs to 15 residues. V was pared by 2 bases and J by 5 bases, with 17 bases between. The CDR3 DNA sequence: TGTGCCAGCAGCGTCTGGGACACCGGTATCCACGAGCAGTACTTC. Amino acids: CASSVWDTGIHEQYF.

This clone was found once. This sequence joins TRBV18 and TRBJ2-1; 7 positions match TRBD1. V gave up 0 bases and J gave up 5 bases; unmatched junction bases: 4. CDR1 is KGHSH and CDR2 is LQKENI in the germline V gene. There are 15 residues in the CDR3. CDR3 bases: TGTGCCAGCTCACCACCGGGGACAGCCAACAATGAGCAGTTCTTC. The encoded protein is CASSPPGTANNEQFF.

V usage is TRBV6-5 and J usage is TRBJ1-1; D is undetermined. CDR3 length: 15 amino acids. V lost 5 bases, J lost 4 bases, and 17 bases lay in between. The germline CDR1 and CDR2 sequences are MNHEY and SVGAGI. CDR3 region: CASSIPRGEATEAFF. DNA of the CDR3: TGTGCCAGCAGTATACCGCGCGGGGAGGCCACTGAAGCTTTCTTT.

V and J are TRBV2 and TRBJ2-7, with 10 bases identical to TRBD2. Trimming removed 6 bases from V and 4 bases from J; junction bases left unmatched: 9. The CDR3 sequence is 15 residues long. In germline, CDR1 is SNHLY, CDR2 FYNNEI. The chain's CDR3 is CASRAGLAEGYEQYF. The CDR3, as DNA: TGTGCCAGCAGGGCTGGACTAGCGGAGGGTTACGAGCAGTACTTC.

This clone was observed once. CDR3 residues: CASSGTGDRSYEQYF. CDR3 bases: TGTGCCAGCAGCGGGACAGGGGACAGGAGCTACGAGCAGTACTTC. V and J are TRBV5-4 and TRBJ2-7; 10 bases align to TRBD1. V lost 4 bases to trimming and J lost 3 bases; unmatched junction nucleotides: 7. Per the germline V gene, CDR1 is SGHNT and CDR2 is YYREEE (reference sequence). The CDR3 extends over 15 amino acids.

This clone was detected only once. This CDR3 is CATREVRESEAFF. CDR3 in DNA: TGTGCCACCAGAGAGGTGAGGGAATCTGAAGCTTTCTTT. The chain joins TRBV28 to TRBJ1-1; D not certain. The CDR3 totals 13 residues. Trimming removed 10 bases at V and 6 bases at J, with 18 bases between. CDR1 is MDHEN, CDR2 SYDVKM, per germline.

The rearrangement joins TRBV27 to TRBJ2-7, with 7 nucleotides matching TRBD2. The CDR3 covers 15 residues. The ends lost 2 bases at V and 5 bases at J; junction bases unmatched: 9. CDR1 is MNHEY, CDR2 SMNVEV, per germline (reference sequence). Here the CDR3 DNA reads TGTGCCAGCAGTTTAACTATCGGGACTATCAACGAGCAGTACTTC. This encodes CASSLTIGTINEQYF.

V usage is TRBV27 and J usage is TRBJ2-7; 8 nucleotides match TRBD1. The CDR3 totals 17 residues. Germline V gene data show CDR1 as MNHEY and CDR2 as SMNVEV (reference sequence). The ends lost 3 bases at V and 7 bases at J; junction bases unmatched: 17. The CDR3 DNA is TGTGCCAGCAGTTTGGGGCCAGACGGGACAGGTGGGTTTGAGCAGTACTTC. Its translation: CASSLGPDGTGGFEQYF.

The chain has TRBV6-4 and TRBJ2-1; 8 bases map to TRBD2. CDR1 MRHNA and CDR2 SNTAGT come from the germline V gene. The trim removed 2 bases at V and 10 bases at J, leaving 10 bases unmatched. The CDR3 has 15 amino acids. The CDR3 sequence: CASSDTGGAGGEQFF. The DNA of the CDR3 is TGTGCCAGCAGTGACACCGGAGGGGCGGGAGGAGAGCAGTTCTTC.

The rearrangement links TRBV11-2 to TRBJ1-1; D call uncertain. CDR3 length equals 16 residues. Looked up from germline, CDR1 is SGHAT and CDR2 is FQNNGV. Deletions cut 0 bases from V and 5 bases from J, with 16 bases between. CDR3 loop: CASSLDGLRIGTEAFF. In nucleotides, the CDR3 is TGTGCCAGCAGCTTAGATGGGTTGAGGATCGGTACTGAAGCTTTCTTT.

This rearrangement joins TRBV30 to TRBJ2-7; D may be TRBD1 (6 bases). There are 12 residues in the CDR3. V was pared by 5 bases and J by 4 bases, with 12 bases between. From germline, CDR1 is GTSNPN and CDR2 SVGIG (reference sequence). The CDR3 here is CAWLGGPYEQYF. The DNA for the CDR3 is TGTGCCTGGTTAGGGGGTCCTTACGAGCAGTACTTC.

This sequence joins TRBV28 and TRBJ1-2; the match to TRBD1 covers 9 bases. This CDR3 region has 15 residues. The germline CDR1 and CDR2 sequences are MDHEN and SYDVKM. J lost 7 bases, V lost 2 bases, and 8 bases had no gene match. The CDR3 here is CASSLMGTGNGGYTF. The DNA for the CDR3 is TGTGCCAGCAGTTTAATGGGGACAGGGAACGGTGGCTACACCTTC.

The CDR3 nucleotides read TGTGCCAGCTCACCAGGGCGGAACACTGAAGCTTTCTTT. This translates into CASSPGRNTEAFF. This rearrangement joins TRBV18 to TRBJ1-1, with unresolved D. CDR3 length equals 13 residues. Trimming left V 2 bases short and J 1 base short, with 5 bases between. CDR1 KGHSH and CDR2 LQKENI come from the germline V gene.

The chain has TRBV5-6 and TRBJ1-2; 9 bases fit TRBD1. V lost 6 bases to trimming and J lost 4 bases; unmatched junction nucleotides: 7. Germline values: CDR1 SGHDT, CDR2 YYEEEE. CDR3 length: 14 residues. The CDR3 DNA reads TGTGCCAGCACCGAGGGACAGGGAACCTATGGCTACACCTTC. Translating it yields CASTEGQGTYGYTF. The full variable domain, rest sourced from reference TRBV5-6 and TRBJ1-2, is DAGVTQSPTHLIKTRGQQVTLRCSPKSGHDTVSWYQQALGQGPQFIFQYYEEEERQRGNFPDRFSGHQFPNYSSELNVNALLLGDSALYLCASTEGQGTYGYTFGSGTRLTVV.

The V and J genes are TRBV30 and TRBJ1-4; 9 bases map to TRBD1. The CDR3 contains 13 residues. Germline V lookup: CDR1 GTSNPN, CDR2 SVGIG (reference sequence). V gave up 5 bases and J gave up 3 bases; unmatched junction bases: 1. CDR3 residues: CAWGTGPNEKLFF. The DNA for the CDR3 is TGTGCCTGGGGGACAGGGCCTAATGAAAAACTGTTTTTT.

The rearrangement joins TRBV28 to TRBJ1-5; the D gene is possibly TRBD1 (6 bases). The CDR3 is made up of 13 amino acids. Deletions cut 6 bases from V and 11 bases from J, with 17 bases between. Germline loops: CDR1 MDHEN, CDR2 SYDVKM. The CDR3 DNA is TGTGCCAGCAGCCTAACCCAACAGGGATCCCAGCATTTT. Its protein is CASSLTQQGSQHF. The full variable domain, completed using reference TRBV28 and TRBJ1-5, is DVKVTQSSRYLVKRTGEKVFLECVQDMDHENMFWYRQDPGLGLRLIYFSYDVKMKEKGDIPEGYSVSREKKERFSLILESASTNQTSMYLCASSLTQQGSQHFGDGTRLSIL.

This clone appeared a single time. The V gene is TRBV14, the J gene TRBJ2-7, with a tentative D call TRBD2 (6 bases). V was pared by 1 base and J by 3 bases, with 19 bases between. Germline assignment: CDR1 SGHDN and CDR2 FVKESK. The CDR3 has 17 amino acids. The CDR3 region is CASSQVPMTGGDYEQYF. In DNA, the CDR3 is TGTGCCAGCAGCCAAGTTCCCATGACGGGCGGGGACTACGAGCAGTACTTC.

V gene TRBV30 combines with J gene TRBJ2-7; 11 bases agree with TRBD1. Germline assignment: CDR1 GTSNPN and CDR2 SVGIG (reference sequence). The J segment lost 0 bases and the V segment lost 0 bases, leaving 4 bases of the junction unmatched. The CDR3 length is 16 residues. As DNA, the CDR3 is TGTGCCTGGAGTGTATGGGGACAGGGGGACTCCTACGAGCAGTACTTC. Its protein is CAWSVWGQGDSYEQYF.